The 18 T cell receptor beta chains presented below share a single source sample, sequenced in a study of blood T cell repertoires in COVID-19. Sequencing was performed with immunoSEQ multiplex PCR; in TCRdb, only in-frame clones are kept and a portion is missing. Among 150,000 to 200,000 clones, 80% to 90% were seen once, and the ten largest hold approximately 12%. Sample: peripheral blood. The receptors here all came from a woman aged 65 to 85 with COVID-19, enrolled during active disease.

The rearrangement links TRBV6-5 to TRBJ2-7; possible D gene TRBD2, 5 bases. This CDR3 comprises 12 residues. V was pared by 5 bases and J by 4 bases, with 9 bases between. Looked up from germline, CDR1 is MNHEY and CDR2 is SVGAGI. CDR3 bases: TGTGCCAGCAGTACCCCGGGGTACGAGCAGTACTTC. This encodes CASSTPGYEQYF.

This rearrangement joins TRBV27 to TRBJ1-4; 10 bases are a match to TRBD1. The CDR3 extends over 15 amino acids. Trimming cost V 9 bases and J 8 bases; bases outside gene matches: 12. Per germline, CDR1 MNHEY and CDR2 SMNVEV (reference sequence). In DNA form, the CDR3 reads TGTGCCAGTAGGGAACTGGGGACAGGGGAGGAAAAACTGTTTTTT. It is translated as CASRELGTGEEKLFF.

The rearrangement uses TRBV7-6 and TRBJ1-4; TRBD1 matches 7 bases. The CDR3 covers 18 residues. Germline CDR1 is SGHVS and CDR2 is FNYEAQ. After removal of 1 base from V and 1 base from J, the junction contained 9 bases not matched to a gene. The CDR3 sequence is CASSLEAPGQLTNEKLFF. CDR3 nucleotides: TGTGCCAGCAGCTTAGAGGCTCCGGGACAGCTAACTAATGAAAAACTGTTTTTT.

This chain links TRBV2 with TRBJ2-2; D is undetermined. CDR3 length: 12 residues. CDR1 and CDR2 (germline): SNHLY, FYNNEI. The germline V and J ends were trimmed by 6 bases and 3 bases, with 5 bases remaining between them. CDR3 sequence reads: CASRLDTGELFF. The CDR3 DNA reads TGTGCCAGCAGACTTGACACCGGGGAGCTGTTTTTT.

The chain uses TRBV2 and TRBJ1-5; 7 bases map to TRBD1. Germline CDR1 is SNHLY and CDR2 is FYNNEI. With 11 bases clipped from V and 2 bases from J, the junction kept 9 bases outside the gene matches. The CDR3 has 14 residues. Written as DNA, the CDR3 is TGTGCCGCAAGGAGGGGGACAGGCAATCAGCCCCAGCATTTT. Amino acids: CAARRGTGNQPQHF.

The CDR3 bases are TGTGCCAGTAGTATAAACAGAAATGCTGAAGCTTTCTTT. Translation: CASSINRNAEAFF. This chain joins TRBV19 and TRBJ1-1; D ambiguous. The CDR3 sequence is 13 residues long. V lost 2 bases, J lost 6 bases, and 10 bases lay in between. Germline assignment: CDR1 LNHDA and CDR2 SQIVND (reference sequence).

The V gene is TRBV28, the J gene TRBJ2-2; 8 bases are shared with TRBD1. Germline CDR1 MDHEN, CDR2 SYDVKM. The CDR3 has 15 residues. The J segment lost 7 bases and the V segment lost 2 bases, leaving 6 bases of the junction unmatched. CDR3 DNA sequence: TGTGCCAGCAGTTTAACAGGGGGTGTTGTCGGGGAGCTGTTTTTT. Translating gives CASSLTGGVVGELFF.

The J gene is TRBJ1-2, the V gene TRBV5-6; 7 nucleotides line up with TRBD1. CDR3 length: 15 amino acids. Germline lookup yields CDR1 SGHDT and CDR2 YYEEEE. Germline trimming cut 4 bases from V and 4 bases from J; bases unmatched to any gene: 10. CDR3 DNA sequence: TGTGCCAGCAGCGATCCGACAGGGACCGGCTATGGCTACACCTTC. Translating it yields CASSDPTGTGYGYTF.

The CDR3 is CASSPRDGSTRNEQFF. The CDR3 DNA reads as TGTGCCAGTAGTCCGAGGGATGGTAGTACAAGGAATGAGCAGTTCTTC. The chain has TRBV19 and TRBJ2-1, with a weak D call TRBD2 (5 bases). Trimming pared 5 bases from V and 7 bases from J, leaving 21 bases between. Per the germline V gene, CDR1 is LNHDA and CDR2 is SQIVND (reference sequence). The CDR3 is made up of 16 amino acids.

This sequence joins TRBV4-1 and TRBJ2-3; 7 bases align to TRBD2. V dropped 0 bases and J dropped 5; count of bases not matched to a gene: 11. Germline CDR1 reads MGHRA; CDR2 reads YSYEKL. The CDR3 spans 17 residues. The CDR3 nucleotides are TGCGCCAGCAGCCAAGAGTTAAGCGGGGCCCTAGTAGATACGCAGTATTTT. Protein sequence: CASSQELSGALVDTQYF.

The gene calls are TRBV5-1 and TRBJ2-5; D is undetermined. The CDR3 is made up of 13 amino acids. Germline assignment: CDR1 SGHRS and CDR2 YFSETQ. V lost 0 bases and J lost 2, with 5 bases in between. CDR3 sequence: CASSLVLQETQYF. CDR3 nucleotides: TGCGCCAGCAGCTTGGTCCTACAAGAGACCCAGTACTTC. The full variable domain, completed using reference TRBV5-1 and TRBJ2-5, is KAGVTQTPRYLIKTRGQQVTLSCSPISGHRSVSWYQQTPGQGLQFLFEYFSETQRNKGNFPGRFSGRQFSNSRSEMNVSTLELGDSALYLCASSLVLQETQYFGPGTRLLVL.

This chain connects TRBV28 to TRBJ2-7; 7 bases align to TRBD2. The junction had 4 bases not matched to a gene; V was cut back by 6 bases and J by 5 bases. From germline, CDR1 is MDHEN and CDR2 SYDVKM. This CDR3 has 12 residues. In DNA, the CDR3 is TGTGCCAGCAGCACTAGCGTGCACGAGCAGTACTTC. Protein sequence: CASSTSVHEQYF.

V is TRBV6-2 or TRBV6-3 and J is TRBJ1-5, with a weak D call TRBD1 (5 bases). Germline V gene sequence: CDR1 MNHEY, CDR2 SVGEGT. The germline V and J ends were trimmed by 5 bases and 7 bases, with 9 bases remaining between them. The CDR3 length is 12 residues. CDR3 loop: CASSPRGQPQHF. In DNA, the CDR3 is TGTGCCAGCAGTCCCCGGGGGCAGCCCCAGCATTTT.

The chain has TRBV29-1 and TRBJ1-2; no clear D. The CDR3 is 11 residues long. Trimming pared 4 bases from V and 8 bases from J, leaving 11 bases between. Germline V lookup: CDR1 SQVTM, CDR2 ANQGSEA. The CDR3 reads CSVAPPRGYTF. CDR3 nucleotide sequence: TGCAGCGTTGCACCGCCTAGGGGCTACACCTTC.

V and J are TRBV7-3 and TRBJ2-7; 11 bases fit TRBD2. Per the germline V gene, CDR1 is SGHTA and CDR2 is FQGTGA. This CDR3 has 14 amino acids. The J segment lost 7 bases and the V segment lost 6 bases, leaving 8 bases of the junction unmatched. CDR3 protein: CASSLAGGSGEQYF. The DNA of the CDR3 is TGTGCCAGCAGTCTAGCGGGAGGTAGTGGGGAGCAGTACTTC.

The CDR3 DNA follows: TGTGCCAGCAGTTACCAGACAGGGGGCGAGTGGAATCAGCCCCAGCATTTT. Translation: CASSYQTGGEWNQPQHF. This sequence joins TRBV6-2 or TRBV6-3 and TRBJ1-5, with 10 bases fitting TRBD1. CDR1 is MNHEY and CDR2 is SVGEGT in the germline V gene. With 2 bases clipped from V and 4 bases from J, the junction kept 8 bases outside the gene matches. The CDR3 is made up of 17 amino acids.

The gene calls are TRBV5-1 and TRBJ2-7; 9 bases are a match to TRBD2. Per the germline V gene, CDR1 is SGHRS and CDR2 is YFSETQ. The ends lost 5 bases at V and 7 bases at J; junction bases unmatched: 13. CDR3 size: 15 residues. Here the CDR3 reads CASRIGIAGVGEQYF. CDR3 in DNA: TGCGCCAGCAGAATAGGGATAGCGGGAGTAGGGGAGCAGTACTTC. Supplemented by reference TRBV5-1 and TRBJ2-7, the full variable domain reads KAGVTQTPRYLIKTRGQQVTLSCSPISGHRSVSWYQQTPGQGLQFLFEYFSETQRNKGNFPGRFSGRQFSNSRSEMNVSTLELGDSALYLCASRIGIAGVGEQYFGPGTRLTVT.

The genes are TRBV11-1 and TRBJ2-3; D unresolved. This CDR3 contains 15 residues. V lost 5 bases and J lost 3, with 15 bases in between. Germline CDR1 and CDR2: SGHAT and FQDESV (reference sequence). In DNA, the CDR3 is TGTGCCAGCAGCCCCGCGGAAGGCTGGACAGATACGCAGTATTTT. This encodes CASSPAEGWTDTQYF.